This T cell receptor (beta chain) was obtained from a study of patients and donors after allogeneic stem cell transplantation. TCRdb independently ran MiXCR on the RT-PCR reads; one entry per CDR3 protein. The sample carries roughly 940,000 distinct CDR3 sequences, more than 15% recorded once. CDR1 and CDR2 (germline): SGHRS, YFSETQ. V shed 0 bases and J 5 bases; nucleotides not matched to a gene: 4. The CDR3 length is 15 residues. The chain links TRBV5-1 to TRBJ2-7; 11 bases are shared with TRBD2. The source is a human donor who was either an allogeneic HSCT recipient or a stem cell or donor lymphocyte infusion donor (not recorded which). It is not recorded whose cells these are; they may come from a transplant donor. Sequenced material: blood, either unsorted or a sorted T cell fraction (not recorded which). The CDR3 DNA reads TGCGCCAGCAGCTTGGAGGTACTAGCGGGAGACGAGCAGTACTTC. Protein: CASSLEVLAGDEQYF.